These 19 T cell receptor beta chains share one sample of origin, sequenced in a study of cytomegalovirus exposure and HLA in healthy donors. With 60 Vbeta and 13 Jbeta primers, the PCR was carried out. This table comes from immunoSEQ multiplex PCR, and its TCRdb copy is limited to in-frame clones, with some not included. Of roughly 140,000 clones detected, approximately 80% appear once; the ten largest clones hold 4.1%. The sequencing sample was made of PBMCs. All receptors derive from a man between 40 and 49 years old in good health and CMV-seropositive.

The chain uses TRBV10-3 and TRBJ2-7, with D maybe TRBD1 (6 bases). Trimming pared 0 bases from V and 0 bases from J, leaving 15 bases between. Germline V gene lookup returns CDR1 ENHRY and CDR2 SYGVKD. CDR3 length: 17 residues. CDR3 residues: CAISESLGGINSYEQYF. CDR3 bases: TGTGCCATCAGTGAGTCTTTAGGGGGAATTAACTCCTACGAGCAGTACTTC.

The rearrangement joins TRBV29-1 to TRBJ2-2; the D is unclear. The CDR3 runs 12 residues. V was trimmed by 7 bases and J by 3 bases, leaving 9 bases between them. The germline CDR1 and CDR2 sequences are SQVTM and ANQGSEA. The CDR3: CSGHADTGELFF. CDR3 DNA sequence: TGCAGCGGACATGCCGACACCGGGGAGCTGTTTTTT.

CDR3 in DNA: TGTGCCAGCAGTGTCATACCGGGCGGGACTAAGTACTTC. This gives the protein CASSVIPGGTKYF. The rearrangement links TRBV6-4 to TRBJ2-7; TRBD2 matches at 7 bases. The CDR3 totals 13 residues. Trimming took 4 bases from V and 11 from J; bases not matched to a gene: 11. The germline V gene encodes CDR1 MRHNA and CDR2 SNTAGT.

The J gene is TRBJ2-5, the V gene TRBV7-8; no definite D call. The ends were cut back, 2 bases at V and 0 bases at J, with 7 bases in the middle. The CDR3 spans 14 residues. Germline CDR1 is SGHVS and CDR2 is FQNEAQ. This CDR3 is CASSLREYQETQYF. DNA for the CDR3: TGTGCCAGCAGCTTACGAGAGTACCAAGAGACCCAGTACTTC.

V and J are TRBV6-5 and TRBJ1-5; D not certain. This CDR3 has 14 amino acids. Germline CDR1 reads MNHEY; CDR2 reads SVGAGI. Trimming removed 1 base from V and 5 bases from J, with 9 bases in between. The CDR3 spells CASSYLGGDQPQHF. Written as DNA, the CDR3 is TGTGCCAGCAGTTACTTGGGCGGGGATCAGCCCCAGCATTTT.

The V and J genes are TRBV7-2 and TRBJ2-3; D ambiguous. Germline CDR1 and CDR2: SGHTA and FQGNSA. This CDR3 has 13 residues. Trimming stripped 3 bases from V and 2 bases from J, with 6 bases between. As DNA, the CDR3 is TGTGCCAGCAGCTTCCCCTCCACAGATACGCAGTATTTT. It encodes CASSFPSTDTQYF.

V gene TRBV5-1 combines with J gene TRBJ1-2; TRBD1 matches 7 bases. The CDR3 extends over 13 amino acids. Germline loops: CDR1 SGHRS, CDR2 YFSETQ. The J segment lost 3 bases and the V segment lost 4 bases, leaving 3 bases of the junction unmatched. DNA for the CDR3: TGCGCCAGCAGCATAACAGGGGACTATGGCTACACCTTC. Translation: CASSITGDYGYTF.

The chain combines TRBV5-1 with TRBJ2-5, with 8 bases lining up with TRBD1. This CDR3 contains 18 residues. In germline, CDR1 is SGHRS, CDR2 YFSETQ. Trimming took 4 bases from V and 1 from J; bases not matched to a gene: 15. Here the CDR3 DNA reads TGCGCCAGCAGCGCGCCTCCTCCGGGACAGGCGAGCCAAGAGACCCAGTACTTC. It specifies CASSAPPPGQASQETQYF.

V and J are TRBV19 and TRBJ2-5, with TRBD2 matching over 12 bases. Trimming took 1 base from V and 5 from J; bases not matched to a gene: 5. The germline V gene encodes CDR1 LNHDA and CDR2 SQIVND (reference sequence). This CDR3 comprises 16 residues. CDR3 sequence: CASSIGQTSGGETQYF. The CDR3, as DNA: TGTGCCAGTAGTATAGGTCAGACTAGCGGGGGTGAGACCCAGTACTTC.

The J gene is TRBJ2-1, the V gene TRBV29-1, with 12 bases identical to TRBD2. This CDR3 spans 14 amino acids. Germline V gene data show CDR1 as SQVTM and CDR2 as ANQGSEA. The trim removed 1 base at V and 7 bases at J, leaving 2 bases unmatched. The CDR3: CSVEGLAGVNEQFF. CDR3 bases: TGCAGCGTTGAAGGACTAGCGGGAGTGAATGAGCAGTTCTTC.

CDR3 coding DNA: TGTGCCAGCTACAAAGTCCCCCGGGACAGGGGTACTGGCTACACCTTC. Its translation: CASYKVPRDRGTGYTF. The chain has TRBV13 and TRBJ1-2, with TRBD1 matching over 10 bases. CDR1 and CDR2 (germline): PRHDT, FYEKMQ (reference sequence). The CDR3 runs to 16 residues. J lost 7 bases, V lost 8 bases, and 16 bases had no gene match. The variable domain in full, completed from reference TRBV13 and TRBJ1-2, reads AAGVIQSPRHLIKEKRETATLKCYPIPRHDTVYWYQQGPGQDPQFLISFYEKMQSDKGSIPDRFSAQQFSDYHSELNMSSLELGDSALYFCASYKVPRDRGTGYTFGSGTRLTVV.

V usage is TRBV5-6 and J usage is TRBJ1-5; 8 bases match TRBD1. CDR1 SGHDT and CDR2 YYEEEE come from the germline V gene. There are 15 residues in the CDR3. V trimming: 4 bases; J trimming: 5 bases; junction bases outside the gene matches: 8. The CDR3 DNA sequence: TGTGCCAGCAGCAACCAGGACAGGGATCATCAGCCCCAGCATTTT. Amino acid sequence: CASSNQDRDHQPQHF.

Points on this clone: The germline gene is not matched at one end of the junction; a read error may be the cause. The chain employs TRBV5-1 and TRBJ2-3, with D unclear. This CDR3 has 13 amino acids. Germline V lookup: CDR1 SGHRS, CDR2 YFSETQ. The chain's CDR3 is CASSLSPTSSPVF. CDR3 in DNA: TGCGCCAGCAGCTTATCCCCTACTTCGTCCCCGGTTTTT.

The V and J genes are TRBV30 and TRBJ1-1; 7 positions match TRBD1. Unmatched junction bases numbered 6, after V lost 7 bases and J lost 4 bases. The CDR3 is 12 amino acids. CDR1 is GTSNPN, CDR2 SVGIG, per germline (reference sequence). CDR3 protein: CALTGVGTEAFF. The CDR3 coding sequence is TGTGCCTTAACAGGGGTTGGCACTGAAGCTTTCTTT.

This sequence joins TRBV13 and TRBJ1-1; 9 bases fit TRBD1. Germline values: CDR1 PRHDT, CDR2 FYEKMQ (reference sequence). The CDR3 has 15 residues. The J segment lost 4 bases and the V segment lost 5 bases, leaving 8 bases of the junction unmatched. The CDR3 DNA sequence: TGTGCCAGCAGCATCGGGACAGGGTGGTCCACTGAAGCTTTCTTT. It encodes CASSIGTGWSTEAFF.

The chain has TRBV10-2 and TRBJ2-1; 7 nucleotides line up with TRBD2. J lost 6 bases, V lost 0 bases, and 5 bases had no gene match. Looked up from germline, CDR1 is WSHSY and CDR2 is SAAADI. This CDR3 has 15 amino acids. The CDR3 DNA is TGCGCCAGCAGTGAGTCGCCGGGGGGAGGCAATGAGCAGTTCTTC. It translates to CASSESPGGGNEQFF.

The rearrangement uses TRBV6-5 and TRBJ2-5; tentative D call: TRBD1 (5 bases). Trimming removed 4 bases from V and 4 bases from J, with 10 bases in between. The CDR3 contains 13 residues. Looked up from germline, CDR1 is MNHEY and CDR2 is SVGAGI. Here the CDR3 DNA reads TGTGCCAGCAGTTTAGGGGTGGGAGAGACCCAGTACTTC. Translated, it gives CASSLGVGETQYF.

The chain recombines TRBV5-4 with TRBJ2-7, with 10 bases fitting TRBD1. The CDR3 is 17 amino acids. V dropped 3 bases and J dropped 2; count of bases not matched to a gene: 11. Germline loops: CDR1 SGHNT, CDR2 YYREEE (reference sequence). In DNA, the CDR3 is TGTGCCAGCAGCTCAACGGCAACGGGACAGGGGACCTACGAGCAGTACTTC. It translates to CASSSTATGQGTYEQYF. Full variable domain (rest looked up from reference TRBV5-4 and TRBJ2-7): ETGVTQSPTHLIKTRGQQVTLRCSSQSGHNTVSWYQQALGQGPQFIFQYYREEENGRGNFPPRFSGLQFPNYSSELNVNALELDDSALYLCASSSTATGQGTYEQYFGPGTRLTVT.

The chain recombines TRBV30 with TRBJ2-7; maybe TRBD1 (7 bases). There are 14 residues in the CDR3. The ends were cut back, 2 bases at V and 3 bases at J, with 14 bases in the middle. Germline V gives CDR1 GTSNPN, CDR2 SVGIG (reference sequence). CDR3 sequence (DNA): TGTGCCTGGAGTCGACAGGGCGGGAACTACGAGCAGTACTTC. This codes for CAWSRQGGNYEQYF.